The 14 T cell receptor beta chains below come from one sample, sequenced in a study of cytomegalovirus exposure and HLA in healthy donors. Amplification used 60 Vbeta primers and 13 Jbeta primers. Profiling relied on immunoSEQ multiplex PCR, and the TCRdb table lists in-frame clones only, not all of them. The repertoire holds about 140,000 clones, with over 50% as singletons. The sequenced sample consisted of PBMCs. Receptors were obtained from a human donor in good health.

This clone has a handful of counts. CDR3 amino acids: CASSPGGTGGNTEAFF. The CDR3 nucleotides read TGTGCCAGCAGCCCCGGGGGTACAGGGGGAAACACTGAAGCTTTCTTT. The J gene is TRBJ1-1, the V gene TRBV5-4; 8 nucleotides match TRBD1. The CDR3 spans 16 residues. Trimming removed 4 bases from V and 2 bases from J; junction bases left unmatched: 10. Germline V gene lookup returns CDR1 SGHNT and CDR2 YYREEE (reference sequence).

The chain carries TRBV6-1 and TRBJ1-4; 9 bases line up with TRBD1. Germline V gene sequence: CDR1 MNHNS, CDR2 SASEGT. V lost 8 bases and J lost 5; bases outside the gene matches: 3. The CDR3 contains 13 residues. The CDR3 nucleotides read TGTGCCAGCGAGACAGGGGGAAATGAAAAACTGTTTTTT. It yields the protein CASETGGNEKLFF.

This chain connects TRBV4-3 to TRBJ1-2, with D perhaps TRBD1 (6 bases). The CDR3 has 16 amino acids. Looked up from germline, CDR1 is LGHNA and CDR2 is YSLEER. Trimming pared 0 bases from V and 4 bases from J, leaving 15 bases between. The CDR3 sequence is CASSQERTVVGYGYTF. CDR3 DNA: TGCGCCAGCAGCCAAGAAAGGACAGTCGTCGGCTATGGCTACACCTTC.

This clone was picked up a small number of times. The chain joins TRBV18 to TRBJ2-7, with D tentatively TRBD1 (6 bases). This CDR3 region has 15 residues. Per the germline V gene, CDR1 is KGHSH and CDR2 is LQKENI. V shed 3 bases and J shed 1 base, with 13 bases lying between them. The CDR3 protein is CASSPPDRRSYEQYF. The CDR3 DNA sequence: TGTGCCAGCTCACCTCCCGACAGGAGGTCCTACGAGCAGTACTTC.

The rearrangement joins TRBV6-4 to TRBJ2-1; TRBD2 matches 15 bases. CDR3 length: 15 residues. The trim removed 2 bases at V and 9 bases at J, leaving 2 bases unmatched. Germline CDR1 MRHNA, CDR2 SNTAGT. The CDR3 loop is CASSDQGLAGGEQFF. Written as DNA, the CDR3 is TGTGCCAGCAGTGACCAGGGACTAGCGGGAGGTGAGCAGTTCTTC.

V usage is TRBV15 and J usage is TRBJ2-1; a weak D match, TRBD1 (5 bases). Germline V gene data show CDR1 as LNHNV and CDR2 as YYDKDF (reference sequence). The CDR3 extends over 18 amino acids. Trimming pared 0 bases from V and 2 bases from J, leaving 17 bases between. The CDR3 sequence: CATSRDRISRTTYNEQFF. Written as DNA, the CDR3 is TGTGCCACCAGCAGAGATCGTATTTCCAGGACAACCTACAATGAGCAGTTCTTC.

This clone was observed once. The gene calls are TRBV7-8 and TRBJ2-2; 8 bases are shared with TRBD2. The germline gives CDR1 SGHVS, CDR2 FQNEAQ. After removal of 3 bases from V and 4 bases from J, the junction contained 7 bases not matched to a gene. The CDR3 spans 16 residues. CDR3 in amino acids: CASSLRLARSTGELFF. CDR3 sequence (DNA): TGTGCCAGCAGCTTGAGACTAGCGAGGTCCACCGGGGAGCTGTTTTTT.

V usage is TRBV9 and J usage is TRBJ2-3, with 8 bases matching TRBD1. Germline CDR1 and CDR2: SGDLS and YYNGEE. The trim removed 0 bases at V and 1 base at J, leaving 4 bases unmatched. The CDR3 runs 16 residues. CDR3 DNA: TGTGCCAGCAGCGTAGCAGGGGGCAATTGCACAGATACGCAGTATTTT. Translated: CASSVAGGNCTDTQYF.

The chain joins TRBV5-1 to TRBJ1-4, with unresolved D. Germline CDR1 is SGHRS and CDR2 is YFSETQ. The CDR3 has 14 residues. V gave up 2 bases and J gave up 8 bases, with 13 bases separating them. The CDR3 loop reads CASSFGILSEKLFF. The CDR3 DNA reads as TGCGCCAGCAGCTTCGGGATCCTTAGCGAAAAACTGTTTTTT.

The V and J genes are TRBV11-2 and TRBJ1-1; TRBD1 is a possible D gene (6 bases). Germline CDR1 is SGHAT and CDR2 is FQNNGV. The CDR3 totals 14 residues. V was shortened by 4 bases and J by 1 base, with 10 bases between the two germline ends. The CDR3 loop reads CASSSQGGNTEAFF. The CDR3 DNA is TGTGCCAGCAGCTCACAGGGTGGGAACACTGAAGCTTTCTTT.

The V gene is TRBV6-1, the J gene TRBJ2-7; TRBD1 is a possible D gene (6 bases). This CDR3 contains 14 residues. The V gene lost 8 bases and the J gene lost 2 bases, with 16 bases spanning the gap. The germline CDR1 and CDR2 sequences are MNHNS and SASEGT. This CDR3 is CASLMVGATYEQYF. DNA of the CDR3: TGTGCCAGCCTGATGGTGGGGGCAACCTACGAGCAGTACTTC.

The chain couples TRBV7-3 to TRBJ2-6, with TRBD1 matching 8 bases. V shed 6 bases and J 0 bases; nucleotides not matched to a gene: 13. CDR3 length equals 19 residues. Germline-derived CDR1 and CDR2 are SGHTA and FQGTGA. CDR3 residues: CASSSTGTGLLSGANVLTF. CDR3 DNA: TGTGCCAGCAGTTCAACCGGGACAGGACTCCTCTCTGGGGCCAACGTCCTGACTTTC.

The gene calls are TRBV18 and TRBJ2-5; 8 nucleotides match TRBD2. The CDR3 length is 15 residues. V gave up 3 bases and J gave up 4 bases; unmatched junction bases: 7. Germline lookup yields CDR1 KGHSH and CDR2 LQKENI. Here the CDR3 DNA reads TGTGCCAGCTCACCCATAGCGGGGTCCCTAGAGACCCAGTACTTC. This codes for CASSPIAGSLETQYF.

The CDR3 loop reads CSASRGTDTQYF. In DNA, the CDR3 is TGCAGCGCGTCACGAGGCACAGATACGCAGTATTTT. This rearrangement joins TRBV29-1 to TRBJ2-3; D call uncertain. Germline CDR1 reads SQVTM; CDR2 reads ANQGSEA. The CDR3 totals 12 residues. V was clipped by 7 bases and J by 1 base, with 9 bases between them.